This T cell receptor beta chain was found in a study of a mutant IDH1 vaccine in newly diagnosed glioma. Worth noting for this clone: Its antigen is undetermined.

The CDR3 sequence is 19 residues long. V lost 3 bases and J lost 5, with 25 bases in between. Germline-derived CDR1 and CDR2 are MNHEY and SMNVEV (reference sequence). Method: immunoSEQ multiplex PCR; TCRdb's copy keeps in-frame clones and lacks some. This sample has 90,000 to 100,000 clones; roughly 91% occur once, and the top ten carry approximately 0.8%. Time point defined: week 47, end of study. Topical imiquimod was applied with each vaccine dose, which held 300 ug of mutant IDH1 20-mer peptide. This sequence originates from a woman between 45 and 60 years old with glioma. The genes are TRBV27 and TRBJ2-2; D might be TRBD1 (7 bases). Sequencing used PBMCs, obtained from a glioma patient whose treatment included an IDH1 peptide vaccine. This CDR3 is CASSFKGNWLQGTTGELFF. In nucleotides, the CDR3 is TGTGCCAGCAGTTTTAAAGGGAATTGGCTACAGGGGACTACCGGGGAGCTGTTTTTT.